One T cell receptor (beta chain) is described in this entry. Its cognate antigen is unknown. Germline CDR1 reads MGHRA; CDR2 reads YSYEKL. This CDR3 contains 14 residues. The germline V and J ends were trimmed by 2 bases and 3 bases, with 8 bases remaining between them. The method was immunoSEQ multiplex PCR; TCRdb's version includes in-frame clones alone and lacks a portion of them. The sample shows about 140,000 clones, approximately 90% of them seen only once. These data are taken from a study of cytomegalovirus exposure and HLA in healthy donors. Findings and caveats of the study: Three CMV-associated chains proved CMV antigen-specific in vitro.

Sequencing was done on a sample of PBMCs. The receptor was derived from a man between 18 and 35 years old in good health and CMV-seronegative. The J gene is TRBJ1-3, the V gene TRBV4-1, with a weak D call TRBD1 (6 bases). The CDR3 region has the DNA TGCGCCAGCAGCCAAAACAGGGATGGAAACACCATATATTTT. It specifies CASSQNRDGNTIYF.